A selection of T cell receptor beta chains follows, all from one sample in a study of identical twins. MiXCR was run by TCRdb on the 5' RACE reads, yielding one entry per CDR3 protein. The top ten clones hold roughly 1.5% of a sample with 500,000 to 650,000 distinct CDR3 sequences, about 7.1% of them seen once. These data were also filed under a second study, of yellow fever vaccine responses in identical twins.

The sample taken for sequencing was PBMCs. The receptors shown here come from a woman between 18 and 29 years old in good health. Both conserved end residues are trimmed from each CDR3. A D gene is named only where the DNA matches it firmly.

d_call v_call cdr3_aa
. TRBV11-3 ASSFARNTGELF
TRBD2 TRBV18 ASSPGTGLAIHEQY
TRBD2 TRBV11-2 ASRLAGSANEQF
TRBD1 TRBV20-1 SAVGTGTHTEAF
TRBD2 TRBV5-4 ASSLGGAGLDEQY
. TRBV4-1 ASSQDSLDNTGELF
TRBD2 TRBV12-3/TRBV12-4 ASSTSGATNEQF
. TRBV21-1 ASRPRLAVILDTQY
TRBD2 TRBV20-1 SARDAGELYNEQF
TRBD2 TRBV11-1 ASSPSGRAPISYEQY
TRBD2 TRBV12-3/TRBV12-4 ASGRAYRETQY
. TRBV12-3/TRBV12-4 ASSPQERNNSPLH
TRBD2 TRBV7-2 ASSLGLAPNTPYEQY
. TRBV5-1 ASSLSRTGGTDTQY
TRBD1 TRBV28 ASSLTGGANGYT
. TRBV28 ASNRLMTDTQY
TRBD2 TRBV7-9 ASSFGLAGGRNEQF
TRBD1 TRBV7-9 ASSPGQGFETQY
TRBD1 TRBV15 ATSRDYSRDRTYNEQF
. TRBV29-1 SGGPLYSDEQF
. TRBV5-1 ASSSTPGPGVSGNTIY
. TRBV20-1 SARGVHASSYNSPLH
TRBD1 TRBV5-1 ASSKTPSGQGDYEQY